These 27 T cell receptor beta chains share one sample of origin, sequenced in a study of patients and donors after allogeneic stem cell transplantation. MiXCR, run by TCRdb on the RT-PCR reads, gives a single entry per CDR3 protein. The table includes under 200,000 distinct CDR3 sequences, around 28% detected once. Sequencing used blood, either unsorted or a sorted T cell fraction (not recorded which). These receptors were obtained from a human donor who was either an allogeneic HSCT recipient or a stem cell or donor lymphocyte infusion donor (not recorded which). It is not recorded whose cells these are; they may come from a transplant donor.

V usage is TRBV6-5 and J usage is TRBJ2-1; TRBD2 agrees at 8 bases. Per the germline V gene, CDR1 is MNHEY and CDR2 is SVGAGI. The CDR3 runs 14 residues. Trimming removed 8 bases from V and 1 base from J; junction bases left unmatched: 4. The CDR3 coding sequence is TGTGCCAGCTCTGAGCGGGAGTCCTACAATGAGCAGTTCTTC. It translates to CASSERESYNEQFF.

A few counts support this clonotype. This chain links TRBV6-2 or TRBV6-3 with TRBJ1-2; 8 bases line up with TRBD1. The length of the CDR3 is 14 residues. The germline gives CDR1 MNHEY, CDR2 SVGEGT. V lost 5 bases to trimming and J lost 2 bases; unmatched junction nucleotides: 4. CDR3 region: CASSPTGANYGYTF. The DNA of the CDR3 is TGTGCCAGCAGTCCGACAGGGGCAAACTATGGCTACACCTTC.

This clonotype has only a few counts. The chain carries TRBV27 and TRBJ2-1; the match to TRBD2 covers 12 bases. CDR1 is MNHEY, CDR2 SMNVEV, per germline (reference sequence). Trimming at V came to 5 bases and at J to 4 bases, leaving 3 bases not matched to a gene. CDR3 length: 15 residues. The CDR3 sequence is CASSRTSGTYNEQFF. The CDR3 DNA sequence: TGTGCCAGCAGTCGGACTAGCGGGACATACAATGAGCAGTTCTTC.

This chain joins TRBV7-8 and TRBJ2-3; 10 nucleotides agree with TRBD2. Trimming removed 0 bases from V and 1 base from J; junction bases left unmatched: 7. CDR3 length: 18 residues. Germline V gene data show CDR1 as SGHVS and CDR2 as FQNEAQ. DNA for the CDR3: TGTGCCAGCAGCTTAGCGGGGAGCGGGAGGGCTCGCACAGATACGCAGTATTTT. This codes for CASSLAGSGRARTDTQYF.

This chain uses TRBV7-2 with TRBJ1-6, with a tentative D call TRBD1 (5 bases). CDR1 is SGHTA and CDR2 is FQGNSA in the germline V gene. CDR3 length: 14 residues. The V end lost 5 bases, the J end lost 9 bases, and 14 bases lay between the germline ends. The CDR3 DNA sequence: TGTGCCAGCAGCCGGGGGTCGGTGGCTTCACCCCTCCACTTT. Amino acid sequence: CASSRGSVASPLHF.

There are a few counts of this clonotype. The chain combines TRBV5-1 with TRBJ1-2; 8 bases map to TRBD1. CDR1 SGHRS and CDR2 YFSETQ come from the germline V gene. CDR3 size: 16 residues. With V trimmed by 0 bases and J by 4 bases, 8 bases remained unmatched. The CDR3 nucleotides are TGCGCCAGCAGCTTGGGAGGGGACAGGATCACCTATGGCTACACCTTC. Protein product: CASSLGGDRITYGYTF.

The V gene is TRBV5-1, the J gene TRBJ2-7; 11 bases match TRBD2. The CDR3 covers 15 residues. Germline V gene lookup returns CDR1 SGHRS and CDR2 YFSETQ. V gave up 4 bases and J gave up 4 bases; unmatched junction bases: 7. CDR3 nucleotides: TGCGCCAGCAGCAGCGCCGGGACTAGCGGTTACGAGCAGTACTTC. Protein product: CASSSAGTSGYEQYF. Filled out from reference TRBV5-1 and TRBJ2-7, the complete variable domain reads KAGVTQTPRYLIKTRGQQVTLSCSPISGHRSVSWYQQTPGQGLQFLFEYFSETQRNKGNFPGRFSGRQFSNSRSEMNVSTLELGDSALYLCASSSAGTSGYEQYFGPGTRLTVT.

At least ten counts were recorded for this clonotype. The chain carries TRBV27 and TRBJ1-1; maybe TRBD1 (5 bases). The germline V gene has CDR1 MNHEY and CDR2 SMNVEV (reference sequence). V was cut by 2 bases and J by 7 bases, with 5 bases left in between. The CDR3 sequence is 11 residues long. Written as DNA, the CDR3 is TGTGCCAGCAGTTTAGGGGGTGAAGCTTTCTTT. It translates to CASSLGGEAFF.

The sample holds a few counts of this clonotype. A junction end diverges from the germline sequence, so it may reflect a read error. CDR3 DNA: TGTGCCAGCAGTTTATCGTACCCTCGTCCGGACGCTTTT. Translated: CASSLSYPRPDAF. The chain couples TRBV12-3 or TRBV12-4 to TRBJ2-3; no clear D. The CDR3 runs to 13 residues.

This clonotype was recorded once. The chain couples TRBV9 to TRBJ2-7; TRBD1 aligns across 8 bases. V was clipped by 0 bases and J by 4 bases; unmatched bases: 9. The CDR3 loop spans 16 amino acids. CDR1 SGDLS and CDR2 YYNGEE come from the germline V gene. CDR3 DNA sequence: TGTGCCAGCAGCGTAGCGGGGACAGGAGGAGTTTACGAGCAGTACTTC. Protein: CASSVAGTGGVYEQYF.

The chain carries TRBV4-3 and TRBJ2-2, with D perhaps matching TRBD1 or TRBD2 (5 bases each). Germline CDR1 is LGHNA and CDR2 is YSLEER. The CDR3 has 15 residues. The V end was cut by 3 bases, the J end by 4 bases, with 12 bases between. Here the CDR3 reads CASSHPGRFTGELFF. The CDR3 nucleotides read TGCGCCAGCAGCCACCCGGGACGGTTCACCGGGGAGCTGTTTTTT.

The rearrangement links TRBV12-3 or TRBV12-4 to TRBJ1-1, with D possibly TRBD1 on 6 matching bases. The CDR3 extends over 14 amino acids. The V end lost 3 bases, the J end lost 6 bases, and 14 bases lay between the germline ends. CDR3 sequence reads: CASSFMGGAAEAFF. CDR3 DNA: TGTGCCAGCAGTTTTATGGGGGGCGCAGCTGAAGCTTTCTTT.

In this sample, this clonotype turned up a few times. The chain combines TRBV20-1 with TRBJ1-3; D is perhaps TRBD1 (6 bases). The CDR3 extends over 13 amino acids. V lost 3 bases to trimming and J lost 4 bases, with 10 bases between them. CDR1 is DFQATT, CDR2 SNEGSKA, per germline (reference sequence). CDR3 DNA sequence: TGCAGTGCTAGCCGAACAGGGGGAAACACCATATATTTT. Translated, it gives CSASRTGGNTIYF.

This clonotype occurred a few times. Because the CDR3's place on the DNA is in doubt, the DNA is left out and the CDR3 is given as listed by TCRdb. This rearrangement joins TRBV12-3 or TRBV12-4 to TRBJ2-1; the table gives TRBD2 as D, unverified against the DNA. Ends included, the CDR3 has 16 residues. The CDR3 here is CASSTSTSGMRLEQFF.

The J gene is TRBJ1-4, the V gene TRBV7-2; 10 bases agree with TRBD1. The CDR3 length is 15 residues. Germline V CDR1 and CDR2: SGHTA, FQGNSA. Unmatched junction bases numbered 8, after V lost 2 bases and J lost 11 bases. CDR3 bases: TGTGCCAGCAGCTTAATGGGGACAGGGGTGAGCAAACTGTTTTTT. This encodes CASSLMGTGVSKLFF.

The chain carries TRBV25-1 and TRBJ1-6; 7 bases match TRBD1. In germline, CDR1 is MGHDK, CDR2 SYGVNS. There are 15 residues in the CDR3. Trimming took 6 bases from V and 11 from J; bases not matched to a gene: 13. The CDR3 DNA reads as TGTGCCAGCAGCTCCCTCGGTAGGGGGCGGACACCCCTCCACTTT. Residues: CASSSLGRGRTPLHF.

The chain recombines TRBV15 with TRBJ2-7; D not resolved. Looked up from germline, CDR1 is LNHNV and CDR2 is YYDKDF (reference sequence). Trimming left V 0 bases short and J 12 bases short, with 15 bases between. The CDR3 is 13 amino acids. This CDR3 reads CATSRDIPPPVYF. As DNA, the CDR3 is TGTGCCACCAGCAGAGATATCCCCCCCCCGGTGTACTTC.

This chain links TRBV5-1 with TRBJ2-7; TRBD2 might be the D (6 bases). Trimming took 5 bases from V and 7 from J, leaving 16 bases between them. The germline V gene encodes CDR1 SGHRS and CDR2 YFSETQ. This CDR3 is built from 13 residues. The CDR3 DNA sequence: TGCGCCAGCAGTACGGCGGGAACCGGAGAGCAGTACTTC. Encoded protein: CASSTAGTGEQYF.

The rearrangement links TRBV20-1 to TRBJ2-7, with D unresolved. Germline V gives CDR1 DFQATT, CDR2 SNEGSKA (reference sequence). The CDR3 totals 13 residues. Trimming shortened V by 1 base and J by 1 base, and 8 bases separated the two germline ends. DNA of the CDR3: TGCAGTGCTAGAGGAGGCGAGTCCTACGAGCAGTACTTC. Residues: CSARGGESYEQYF.

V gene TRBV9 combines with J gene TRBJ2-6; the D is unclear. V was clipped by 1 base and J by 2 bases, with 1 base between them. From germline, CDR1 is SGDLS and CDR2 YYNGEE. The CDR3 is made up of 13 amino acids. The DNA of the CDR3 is TGTGCCAGCAGCGTACCTGGGGCCAACGTCCTGACTTTC. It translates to CASSVPGANVLTF.

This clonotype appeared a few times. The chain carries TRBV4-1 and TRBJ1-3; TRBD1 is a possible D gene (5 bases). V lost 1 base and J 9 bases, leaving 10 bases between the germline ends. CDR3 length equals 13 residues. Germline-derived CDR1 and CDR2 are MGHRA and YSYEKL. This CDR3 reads CASSQGTLSTIYF. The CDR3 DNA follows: TGCGCCAGCAGCCAAGGGACACTCAGCACCATATATTTT.

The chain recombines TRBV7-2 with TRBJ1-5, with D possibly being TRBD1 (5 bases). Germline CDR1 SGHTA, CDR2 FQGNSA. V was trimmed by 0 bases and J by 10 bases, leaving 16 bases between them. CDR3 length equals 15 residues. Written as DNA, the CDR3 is TGTGCCAGCAGCTTAGCGGCAGGGCCTCAAATCCCCCAGCATTTT. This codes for CASSLAAGPQIPQHF.

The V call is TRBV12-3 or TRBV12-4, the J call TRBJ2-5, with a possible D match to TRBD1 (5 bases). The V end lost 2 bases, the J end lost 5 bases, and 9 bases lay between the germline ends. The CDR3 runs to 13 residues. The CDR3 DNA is TGTGCCAGCAGTTTACAGGGTTACGAGACCCAGTACTTC. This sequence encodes CASSLQGYETQYF.

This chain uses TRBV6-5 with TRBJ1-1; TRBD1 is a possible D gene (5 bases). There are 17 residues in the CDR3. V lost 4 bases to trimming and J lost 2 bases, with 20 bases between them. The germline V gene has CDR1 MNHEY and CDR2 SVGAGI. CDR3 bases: TGTGCCAGCAGTTGGCGATGGACACCGGGCGATAACACTGAAGCTTTCTTT. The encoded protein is CASSWRWTPGDNTEAFF.

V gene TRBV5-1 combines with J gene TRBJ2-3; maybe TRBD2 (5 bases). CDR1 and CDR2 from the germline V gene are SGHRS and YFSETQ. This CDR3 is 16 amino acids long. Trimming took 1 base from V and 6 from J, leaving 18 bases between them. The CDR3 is CASSLTVGRAADTQYF. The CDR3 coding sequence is TGCGCCAGCAGCTTGACAGTAGGGCGGGCGGCGGATACGCAGTATTTT.

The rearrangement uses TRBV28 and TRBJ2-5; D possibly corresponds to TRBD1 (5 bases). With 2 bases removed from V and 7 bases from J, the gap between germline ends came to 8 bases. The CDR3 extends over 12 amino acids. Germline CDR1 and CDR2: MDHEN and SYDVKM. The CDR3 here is CASSLIRGTQYF. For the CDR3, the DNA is TGTGCCAGCAGTTTAATTAGGGGGACCCAGTACTTC. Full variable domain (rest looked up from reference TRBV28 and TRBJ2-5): DVKVTQSSRYLVKRTGEKVFLECVQDMDHENMFWYRQDPGLGLRLIYFSYDVKMKEKGDIPEGYSVSREKKERFSLILESASTNQTSMYLCASSLIRGTQYFGPGTRLLVL.

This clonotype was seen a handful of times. This CDR3 is CASGGGINQPQHF. The CDR3 bases are TGTGCCAGCGGGGGTGGGATCAATCAGCCCCAGCATTTT. V is TRBV2 and J is TRBJ1-5; tentatively, D is TRBD1 (5 bases). From germline, CDR1 is SNHLY and CDR2 FYNNEI. The CDR3 sequence is 13 residues long. V was pared by 8 bases and J by 3 bases, with 11 bases between. Filled out from reference TRBV2 and TRBJ1-5, the complete variable domain reads EPEVTQTPSHQVTQMGQEVILRCVPISNHLYFYWYRQILGQKVEFLVSFYNNEISEKSEIFDDQFSVERPDGSNFTLKIRSTKLEDSAMYFCASGGGINQPQHFGDGTRLSIL.